This paragraph reports one T cell receptor (beta chain). CDR1 is DFQATT and CDR2 is SNEGSKA in the germline V gene (reference sequence). This CDR3 comprises 13 residues. The J segment lost 5 bases and the V segment lost 6 bases, leaving 5 bases of the junction unmatched. Next came a second PCR, run for about 7 to 12 cycles, which used a sample-barcoded 5' primer along with a J-beta primer mix. TCRdb used MiXCR to reprocess the 5' RACE reads, holding one entry per CDR3 protein. The data hold about 1.6 million distinct CDR3 sequences, with 34% observed a single time. These data are taken from a study of blood T cells in healthy people across ages. Whenever a sample was processed, at least 7 million PBMCs were isolated.

Material: blood. The TCR originated in a young woman in good health. The chain employs TRBV20-1 and TRBJ1-4; 8 bases line up with TRBD1. CDR3 nucleotides: TGCAGTGCCAATGACAGGGGAAATGAAAAACTGTTTTTT. Its translation is CSANDRGNEKLFF.